This T cell receptor beta chain was recorded in a study of blood T cell repertoires in COVID-19. As originally analysed: Cell counts per sample came from amplifying reference gene primers. The data were produced by immunoSEQ multiplex PCR, yet TCRdb's version contains in-frame clones alone and is incomplete. The DNA gave D and trimming, while V, J and clone size come from that table. This sample carries approximately 500,000 clones, approximately 83% of them seen once, and the ten largest clones take roughly 3.2%. The sample was peripheral blood. The TCR originated in a human donor in a cohort sampled during active COVID-19.

The CDR3 nucleotides read TGCAGCGGTTCCGGGACAGGGGGAAACACCATATATTTT. Its translation: CSGSGTGGNTIYF. This rearrangement joins TRBV29-1 to TRBJ1-3, with TRBD1 matching over 9 bases. This CDR3 contains 13 residues. CDR1 and CDR2 from the germline V gene are SQVTM and ANQGSEA. Losses at the gene ends were 7 bases for V and 4 bases for J; bases not matched to a gene: 5. Variable domain in full (rest from reference TRBV29-1 and TRBJ1-3): SAVISQKPSRDICQRGTSLTIQCQVDSQVTMMFWYRQQPGQSLTLIATANQGSEATYESGFVIDKFPISRPNLTFSTLTVSNMSPEDSSIYLCSGSGTGGNTIYFGEGSWLTVV.